This T cell receptor (beta chain) was identified during a study of control samples from healthy donors and cancer patients. Profiled with immunoSEQ multiplex PCR; TCRdb holds only in-frame clones, not every one. The table has tens of thousands of clones, under 95% seen once; the top ten hold about an eighth. V was pared by 6 bases and J by 3 bases, with 6 bases of the junction left unmatched. The CDR3 sequence is 14 residues long. Germline V gene lookup returns CDR1 MNHNY and CDR2 SVGAGI (reference sequence). This TCR came from a man in his fifties or sixties with lung cancer. The chain has TRBV6-6 and TRBJ2-3; 7 bases agree with TRBD1. The material sequenced was PBMCs. CDR3 sequence (DNA): TGTGCCAGCAGCTACCCCAGGGGGACAGATACGCAGTATTTT. This translates into CASSYPRGTDTQYF.